One sample yielded the 15 T cell receptor beta chains listed below, sequenced in a study of blood T cells in healthy people across ages. Combining a sample-barcoded 5' primer with a J-beta primer mix, a second PCR ran for roughly 7 to 12 cycles. Using its own MiXCR run on the 5' RACE reads, TCRdb lists one record per CDR3 protein. Here the sample spans some 900,000 distinct CDR3 sequences, 25% to 35% being singletons. Sample: blood. These receptor sequences come from a woman of 80 years or more in good health.

In its sample, this clonotype was seen many times. This chain links TRBV3-1 with TRBJ1-1; TRBD1 might be the D (5 bases). From germline, CDR1 is LGHDT and CDR2 YNNKEL (reference sequence). The CDR3 has 14 residues. V was pared by 1 base and J by 7 bases, with 13 bases between. This CDR3 is CASSQAVEGIEAFF. In nucleotides, the CDR3 is TGTGCCAGCAGCCAAGCGGTCGAGGGGATTGAAGCTTTCTTT.

This chain uses TRBV2 with TRBJ2-3; D tentatively reads TRBD1 or TRBD2 (5 bases each). V lost 7 bases to trimming and J lost 2 bases, with 13 bases between them. This CDR3 comprises 14 residues. Germline V gives CDR1 SNHLY, CDR2 FYNNEI. CDR3 nucleotides: TGTGCCAGCAATAGAGGGGTCAACACAGATACGCAGTATTTT. Encoded protein: CASNRGVNTDTQYF.

This clonotype was seen ten or more times. The chain links TRBV11-2 to TRBJ2-7; TRBD2 might be the D (6 bases). V was clipped by 1 base and J by 11 bases, with 18 bases between them. CDR1 SGHAT and CDR2 FQNNGV come from the germline V gene. The CDR3 runs 14 residues. The CDR3 spells CASSLVWDSPAEYF. The CDR3 region has the DNA TGTGCCAGCAGCTTAGTCTGGGACTCCCCGGCGGAGTACTTC.

This clonotype was counted only a few times. The rearrangement uses TRBV6-5 and TRBJ2-5; perhaps TRBD2 as D (7 bases). The CDR3 has 16 amino acids. The germline V and J ends were trimmed by 5 bases and 1 base, with 17 bases remaining between them. Germline V CDR1 and CDR2: MNHEY, SVGAGI. The CDR3 is CASSRGGPLTQETQYF. CDR3 in DNA: TGTGCCAGCAGTAGGGGGGGGCCACTTACCCAAGAGACCCAGTACTTC.

The chain combines TRBV25-1 with TRBJ2-3; TRBD1 aligns across 7 bases. The CDR3 loop spans 18 amino acids. V lost 4 bases to trimming and J lost 1 base; unmatched junction nucleotides: 14. Germline loops: CDR1 MGHDK, CDR2 SYGVNS. The chain's CDR3 is CASSGTGVRVEGTDTQYF. CDR3 nucleotides: TGTGCCAGCAGTGGCACAGGGGTTCGCGTAGAGGGCACAGATACGCAGTATTTT.

The table lists this clonotype with many counts. The genes are TRBV20-1 and TRBJ2-1; D not resolved. The CDR3 contains 17 residues. Germline-derived CDR1 and CDR2 are DFQATT and SNEGSKA (reference sequence). V was clipped by 6 bases and J by 0 bases, with 21 bases between them. CDR3 sequence: CSADDKWQQSSYNEQFF. CDR3 nucleotides: TGCAGTGCCGACGACAAATGGCAGCAGAGCTCCTACAATGAGCAGTTCTTC.

This clonotype appeared many times. CDR3 coding DNA: TGTGCCAGCAGTAGACAGGGGCTAGCCAAAAACATTCAGTACTTC. It yields the protein CASSRQGLAKNIQYF. This rearrangement joins TRBV2 to TRBJ2-4, with 8 bases matching TRBD1. CDR1 and CDR2 (germline): SNHLY, FYNNEI. The CDR3 is 15 amino acids. J gave up 0 bases and V 5 bases, and 3 bases lay outside the gene matches.

V and J are TRBV5-1 and TRBJ1-1; the D gene is possibly TRBD1 (5 bases). The CDR3 extends over 15 amino acids. Trimming removed 4 bases at V and 1 base at J, with 14 bases between. Germline-derived CDR1 and CDR2 are SGHRS and YFSETQ. CDR3 sequence: CASSPFTGANTEAFF. The DNA for the CDR3 is TGCGCCAGCAGCCCCTTTACAGGAGCGAACACTGAAGCTTTCTTT. Filled out from reference TRBV5-1 and TRBJ1-1, the complete variable domain reads KAGVTQTPRYLIKTRGQQVTLSCSPISGHRSVSWYQQTPGQGLQFLFEYFSETQRNKGNFPGRFSGRQFSNSRSEMNVSTLELGDSALYLCASSPFTGANTEAFFGQGTRLTVV.

There are many counts of this clonotype. The J gene is TRBJ2-1, the V gene TRBV7-2, with 10 bases lining up with TRBD2. V trimming: 0 bases; J trimming: 15 bases; junction bases outside the gene matches: 5. The CDR3 length is 13 residues. Germline assignment: CDR1 SGHTA and CDR2 FQGNSA. This CDR3 reads CASSLAQAGGPFF. CDR3 nucleotide sequence: TGTGCCAGCAGCTTAGCGCAAGCGGGGGGGCCGTTCTTC.

This clonotype has ten or more counts. The genes are TRBV7-2 and TRBJ2-1, with D unresolved. This CDR3 has 12 amino acids. From germline, CDR1 is SGHTA and CDR2 FQGNSA. V was trimmed by 2 bases and J by 3 bases, leaving 2 bases between them. This CDR3 reads CASSLIYNEQFF. DNA for the CDR3: TGTGCCAGCAGCTTAATCTACAATGAGCAGTTCTTC. The whole variable domain, remainder taken from reference TRBV7-2 and TRBJ2-1, is GAGVSQSPSNKVTEKGKDVELRCDPISGHTALYWYRQSLGQGLEFLIYFQGNSAPDKSGLPSDRFSAERTGGSVSTLTIQRTQQEDSAVYLCASSLIYNEQFFGPGTRLTVL.

This clonotype was recorded once. This chain joins TRBV9 and TRBJ2-5; D might be TRBD1 (7 bases). The CDR3 contains 17 residues. The V end was cut by 4 bases, the J end by 7 bases, with 26 bases between. Germline V gives CDR1 SGDLS, CDR2 YYNGEE. The CDR3 loop is CASSPLIGGNRGGTQYF. CDR3 sequence (DNA): TGTGCCAGCAGCCCACTCATTGGGGGGAACAGGGGTGGGACCCAGTACTTC.

As for this clonotype: The junction departs from the called germline gene at one end, perhaps through a read error. The V call is TRBV20-1, the J call TRBJ1-5; possible D gene TRBD1, 5 bases. There are 17 residues in the CDR3. Germline loops: CDR1 DFQATT, CDR2 SNEGSKA (reference sequence). The CDR3 here is CSARDRSALQGNQPRHF. The CDR3, as DNA: TGCAGTGCTAGAGATCGTAGCGCCCTTCAGGGCAATCAGCCCCGGCATTTT.

Details on this clonotype: At one boundary the junction diverges from the germline segment, which might be a read error. The chain recombines TRBV12-3 or TRBV12-4 with TRBJ1-5, with 9 nucleotides matching TRBD1. The CDR3 is 15 residues long. CDR3 nucleotide sequence: TGTGCCAGCAGTCTCAGGACAGGGGCGTCTCAGTCCCAGCATTTT. Translated: CASSLRTGASQSQHF.

Many counts were recorded for this clonotype. The chain employs TRBV5-1 and TRBJ2-7; D is possibly TRBD1 (6 bases). Germline CDR1 and CDR2: SGHRS and YFSETQ. The V and J ends lost 2 bases and 2 bases respectively, with 8 bases between them. The CDR3 has 13 residues. The CDR3 sequence: CASSFAGAYEQYF. The CDR3 DNA reads TGCGCCAGCAGCTTCGCAGGGGCCTACGAGCAGTACTTC.

This clonotype has ten or more counts. The chain has TRBV20-1 and TRBJ1-1; 8 nucleotides line up with TRBD1. The CDR3 totals 13 residues. Germline CDR1 reads DFQATT; CDR2 reads SNEGSKA (reference sequence). Trimming cost V 5 bases and J 0 bases; bases outside gene matches: 2. CDR3: CSARTGLNTEAFF. CDR3 sequence (DNA): TGCAGTGCTCGGACAGGGCTGAACACTGAAGCTTTCTTT.